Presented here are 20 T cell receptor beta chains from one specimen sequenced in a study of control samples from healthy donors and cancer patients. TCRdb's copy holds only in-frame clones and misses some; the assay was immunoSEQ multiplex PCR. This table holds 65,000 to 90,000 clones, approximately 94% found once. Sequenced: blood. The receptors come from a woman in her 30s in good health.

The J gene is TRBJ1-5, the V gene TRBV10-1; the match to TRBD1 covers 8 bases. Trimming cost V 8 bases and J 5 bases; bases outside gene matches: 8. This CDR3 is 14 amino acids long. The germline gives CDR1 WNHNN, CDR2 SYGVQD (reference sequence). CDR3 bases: TGCGCCAGCTTAGGACAGGGAGGGGATCAGCCCCAGCATTTT. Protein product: CASLGQGGDQPQHF.

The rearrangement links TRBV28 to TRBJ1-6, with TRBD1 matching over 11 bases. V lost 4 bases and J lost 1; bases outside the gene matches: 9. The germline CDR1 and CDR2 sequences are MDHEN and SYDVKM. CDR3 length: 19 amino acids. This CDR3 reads CASSSLPGQGVSYNSPLHF. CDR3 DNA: TGTGCCAGCAGTTCACTTCCGGGACAGGGGGTTTCCTATAATTCACCCCTCCACTTT.

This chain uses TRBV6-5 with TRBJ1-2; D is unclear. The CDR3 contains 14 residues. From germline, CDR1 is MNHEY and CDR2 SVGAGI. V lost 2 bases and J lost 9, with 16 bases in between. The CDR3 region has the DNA TGTGCCAGCAGTTACAGCCCCGCTGTTCCTCGCTACACCTTC. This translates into CASSYSPAVPRYTF.

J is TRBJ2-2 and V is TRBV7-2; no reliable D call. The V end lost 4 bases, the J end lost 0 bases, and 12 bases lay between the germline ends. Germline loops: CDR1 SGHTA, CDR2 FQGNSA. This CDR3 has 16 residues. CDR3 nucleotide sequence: TGTGCCAGCAGCTCACCCGAGATGGCGAACACCGGGGAGCTGTTTTTT. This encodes CASSSPEMANTGELFF.

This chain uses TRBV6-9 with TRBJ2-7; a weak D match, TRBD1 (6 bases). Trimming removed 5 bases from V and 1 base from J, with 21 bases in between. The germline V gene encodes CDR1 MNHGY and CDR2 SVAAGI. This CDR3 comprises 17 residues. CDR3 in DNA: TGTGCCAGCAGTACCTTCCCCGACAGGCAAGATTCCTACGAGCAGTACTTC. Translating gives CASSTFPDRQDSYEQYF.

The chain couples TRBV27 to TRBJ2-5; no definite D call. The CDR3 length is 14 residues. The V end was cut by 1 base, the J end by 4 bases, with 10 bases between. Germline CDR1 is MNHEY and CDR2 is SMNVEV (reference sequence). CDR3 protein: CASSLYFTGETQYF. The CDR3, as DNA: TGTGCCAGCAGTTTATACTTTACGGGAGAGACCCAGTACTTC.

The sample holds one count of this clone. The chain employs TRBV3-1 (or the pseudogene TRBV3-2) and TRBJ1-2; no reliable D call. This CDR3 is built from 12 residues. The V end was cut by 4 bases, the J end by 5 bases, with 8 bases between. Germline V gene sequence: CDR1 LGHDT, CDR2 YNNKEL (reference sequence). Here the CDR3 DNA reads TGTGCCAGCAGCCCCCAAGGGTATGGCTACACCTTC. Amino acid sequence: CASSPQGYGYTF.

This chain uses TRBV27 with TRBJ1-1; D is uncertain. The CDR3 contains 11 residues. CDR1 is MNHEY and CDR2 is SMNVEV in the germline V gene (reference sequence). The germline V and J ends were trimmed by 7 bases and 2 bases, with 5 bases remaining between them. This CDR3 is CASIQNTEAFF. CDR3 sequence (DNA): TGTGCCAGCATCCAAAACACTGAAGCTTTCTTT.

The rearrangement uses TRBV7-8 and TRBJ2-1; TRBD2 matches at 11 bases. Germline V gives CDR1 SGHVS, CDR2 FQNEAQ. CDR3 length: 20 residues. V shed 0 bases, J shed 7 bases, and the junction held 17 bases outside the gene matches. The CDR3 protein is CASSLATGQGTPSGGNEQFF. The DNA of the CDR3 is TGTGCCAGCAGCTTAGCGACCGGACAGGGTACGCCTAGCGGGGGGAATGAGCAGTTCTTC.

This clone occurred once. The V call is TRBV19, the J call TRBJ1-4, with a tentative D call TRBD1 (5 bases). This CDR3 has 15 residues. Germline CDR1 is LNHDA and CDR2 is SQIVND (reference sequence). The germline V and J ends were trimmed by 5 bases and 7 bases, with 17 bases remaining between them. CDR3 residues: CASSGGTLRSEKLFF. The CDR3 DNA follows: TGTGCCAGTAGTGGTGGGACCCTTAGGAGTGAAAAACTGTTTTTT.

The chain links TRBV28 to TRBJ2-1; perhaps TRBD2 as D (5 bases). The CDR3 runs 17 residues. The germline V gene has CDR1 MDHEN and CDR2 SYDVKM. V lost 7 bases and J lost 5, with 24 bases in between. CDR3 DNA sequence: TGTGCCAGCACCACTAAACGACCGGGATCCCACAACAATGAGCAGTTCTTC. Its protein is CASTTKRPGSHNNEQFF.

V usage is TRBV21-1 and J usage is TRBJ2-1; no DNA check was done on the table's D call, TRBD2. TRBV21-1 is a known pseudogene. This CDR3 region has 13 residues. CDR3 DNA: TGTGCCAGACTAGTACCCTACTACAATGAGCAGTTCTTC. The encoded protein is CARLVPYYNEQFF.

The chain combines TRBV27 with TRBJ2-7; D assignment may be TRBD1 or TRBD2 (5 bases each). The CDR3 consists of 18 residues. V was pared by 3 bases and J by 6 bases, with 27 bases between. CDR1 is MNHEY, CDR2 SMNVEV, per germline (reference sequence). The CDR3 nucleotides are TGTGCCAGCAGTTTGAGAGAGGGTAGGGGCAGGTTGCCCTCCGAGCAGTACTTC. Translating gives CASSLREGRGRLPSEQYF.

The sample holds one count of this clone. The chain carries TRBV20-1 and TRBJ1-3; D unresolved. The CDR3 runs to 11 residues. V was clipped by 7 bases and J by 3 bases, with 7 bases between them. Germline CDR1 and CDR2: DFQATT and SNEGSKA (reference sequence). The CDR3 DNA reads TGCAGTGAAGGCTTTGGAAACACCATATATTTT. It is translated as CSEGFGNTIYF.

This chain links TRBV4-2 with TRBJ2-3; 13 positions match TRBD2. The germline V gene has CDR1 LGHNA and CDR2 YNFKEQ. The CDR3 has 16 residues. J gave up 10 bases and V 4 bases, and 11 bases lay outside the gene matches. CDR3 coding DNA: TGTGCCAGCAGCCCCCCTCCGACTAGCGGGGGGACGGCGCAGTATTTT. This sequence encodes CASSPPPTSGGTAQYF.

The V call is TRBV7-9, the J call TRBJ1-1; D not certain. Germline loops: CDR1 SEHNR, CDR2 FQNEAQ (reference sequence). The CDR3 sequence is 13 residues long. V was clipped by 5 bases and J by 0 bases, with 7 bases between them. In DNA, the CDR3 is TGTGCCAGCAGCCCCATGGTGAACACTGAAGCTTTCTTT. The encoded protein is CASSPMVNTEAFF. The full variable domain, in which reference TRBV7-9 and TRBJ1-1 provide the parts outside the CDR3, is DTGVSQNPRHKITKRGQNVTFRCDPISEHNRLYWYRQTLGQGPEFLTYFQNEAQLEKSRLLSDRFSAERPKGSFSTLEIQRTEQGDSAMYLCASSPMVNTEAFFGQGTRLTVV.

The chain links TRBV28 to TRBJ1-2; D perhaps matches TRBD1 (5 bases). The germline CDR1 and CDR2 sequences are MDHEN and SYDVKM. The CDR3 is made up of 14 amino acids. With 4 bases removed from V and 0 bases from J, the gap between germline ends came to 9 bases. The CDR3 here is CASSSTASNYGYTF. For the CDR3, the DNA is TGTGCCAGCAGTTCGACAGCGTCTAACTATGGCTACACCTTC.

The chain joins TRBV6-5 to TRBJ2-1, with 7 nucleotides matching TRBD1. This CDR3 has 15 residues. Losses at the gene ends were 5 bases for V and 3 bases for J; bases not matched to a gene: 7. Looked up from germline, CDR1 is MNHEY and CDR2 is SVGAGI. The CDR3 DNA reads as TGTGCCAGCAGTAACCCGGGACAGAACTACAATGAGCAGTTCTTC. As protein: CASSNPGQNYNEQFF.

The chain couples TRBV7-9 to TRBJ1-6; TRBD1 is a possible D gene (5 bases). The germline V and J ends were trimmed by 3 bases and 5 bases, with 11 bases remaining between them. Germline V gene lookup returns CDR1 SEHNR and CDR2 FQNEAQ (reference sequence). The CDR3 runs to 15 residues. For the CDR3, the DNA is TGTGCCAGCAGCTTTAGGACAAACAATAATTCACCCCTCCACTTT. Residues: CASSFRTNNNSPLHF.

CDR3 amino acids: CASSTGTIDHYGYTF. CDR3 sequence (DNA): TGTGCCAGCAGTACCGGGACGATTGATCACTATGGCTACACCTTC. This chain uses TRBV11-3 with TRBJ1-2; D is perhaps TRBD1 (5 bases). Trimming cost V 6 bases and J 3 bases, with 17 bases left between them. Germline V gene data show CDR1 as SGHNT and CDR2 as YENEEA. This CDR3 has 15 amino acids.